The entry that follows covers one T cell receptor beta chain sequence. Its antigen has not been determined. Base qualities are not provided; no much larger clone lies one nucleotide away. Profiling of TCR beta VDJ combinations and CDR3 sequences used genomic DNA as the template. An Illumina HiSeq 2000 was the platform used for TCR repertoire sequencing. Turning to the authors' computational methods: Repertoire assessment relied on Simpson's diversity index, CDR3 size and DJ length profiles, and TRBV/TRBJ rearrangement plots. The most abundant DNA sequence in the deep sequencing data was defined as the immunodominant clone. CDR3 amino acid sequences were screened for sharing across subjects and were compared with published repertoires and the VDJdb database. Starting from the raw public reads, TCRdb applied fastp trimming at Q25, assembled clones with MiXCR and retained in-frame beta chains. Under each unique CDR3 protein, matching rows form one entry showing the most common genes and DNA. TCRdb's processing, not the study's, gives the V and J calls here. This sample has about 48,000 distinct CDR3 sequences in its table, and about three quarters of those were observed once. The ten largest clones capture 30% to 40% of the sample.

This entry comes from a study of CD8+CD57+ T cells in acquired aplastic anemia (dated by TCRdb to 2016 to 2019). In the study overall: DNA extracted from sorted CD4+ and CD8+ cells had a mean of about 3.2 ug, with a range of roughly 0.18 to 27.4 ug. An average of roughly 10 million reads for CD4+ cells and under 13 million reads for CD8+ cells was obtained from healthy donor samples. Broader findings and caveats from the paper: Roughly 29 CD8+ CDR3 sequences were found to be shared between patients and controls, but these sequences appeared to be highly expressed in patients and within the immunodominant clones of the patients. No significant difference in CD8+ Simpson's diversity was found between patients and healthy controls (P=0.060).

TCR repertoires of sorted CD4+ and CD8+ blood T cells from severe aplastic anemia patients and healthy subjects were deep-sequenced in the study. Ficoll-Paque density gradient centrifugation was used to isolate peripheral blood mononuclear cells. Before DNA extraction, CD4+ and CD8+ T cells were sorted with FACS or magnetic beads. The germline V gene (reference sequence) gives CDR1 as LNHNV and CDR2 as YYDKDF. Taken from cysteine to phenylalanine, the CDR3 has 11 residues. Solely the CDR3 DNA is kept, with 33 bases framed from the first base. Trimming removed 8 bases from V and 8 bases from J, leaving 11 bases between the germline ends.

The source of this sequence is a human donor in good health, serving as a control. Rearrangement joined TRBV15 to TRBJ2-3, with the D segment identity uncertain. The material sequenced was sorted CD4+, CD8+, or CD8+CD57+ T cells (not recorded which) from PBMCs. The CDR3 reads as follows: CATRNLGTQYF. The DNA sequence is TGTGCCACCCGGAATCTGGGTACGCAGTATTTT.